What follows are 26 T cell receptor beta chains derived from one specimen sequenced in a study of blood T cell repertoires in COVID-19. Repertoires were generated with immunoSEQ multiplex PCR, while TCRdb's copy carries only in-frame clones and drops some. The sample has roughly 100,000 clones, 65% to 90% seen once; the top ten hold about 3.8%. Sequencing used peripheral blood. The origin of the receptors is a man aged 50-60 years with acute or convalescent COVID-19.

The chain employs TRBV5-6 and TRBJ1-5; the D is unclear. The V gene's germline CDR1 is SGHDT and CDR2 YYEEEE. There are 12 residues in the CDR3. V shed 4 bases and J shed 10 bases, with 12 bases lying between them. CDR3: CASSPQTGPQHF. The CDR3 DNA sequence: TGTGCCAGCAGCCCTCAGACGGGTCCCCAGCATTTT.

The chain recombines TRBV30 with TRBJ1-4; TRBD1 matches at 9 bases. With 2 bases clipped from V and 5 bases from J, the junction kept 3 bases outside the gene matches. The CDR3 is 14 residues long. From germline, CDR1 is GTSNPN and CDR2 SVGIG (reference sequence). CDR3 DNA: TGTGCCTGGAGTCCGGGACAGGGCAATGAAAAACTGTTTTTT. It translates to CAWSPGQGNEKLFF.

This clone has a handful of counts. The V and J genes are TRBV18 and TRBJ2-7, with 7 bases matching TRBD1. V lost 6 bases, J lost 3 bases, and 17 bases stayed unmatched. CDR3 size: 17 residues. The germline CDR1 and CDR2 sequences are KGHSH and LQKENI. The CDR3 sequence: CASSPPPDRVAFYEQYF. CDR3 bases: TGTGCCAGCTCCCCCCCACCAGACAGGGTCGCATTCTACGAGCAGTACTTC.

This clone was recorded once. CDR3 coding DNA: TGCGCCAGCAGCTTGGTAGGGGTAACCTACAATGAGCAGTTCTTC. Amino acid sequence: CASSLVGVTYNEQFF. The chain uses TRBV5-1 and TRBJ2-1, with a possible D match to TRBD1 (5 bases). V lost 0 bases, J lost 2 bases, and 9 bases lay in between. Germline values: CDR1 SGHRS, CDR2 YFSETQ. This CDR3 comprises 15 residues.

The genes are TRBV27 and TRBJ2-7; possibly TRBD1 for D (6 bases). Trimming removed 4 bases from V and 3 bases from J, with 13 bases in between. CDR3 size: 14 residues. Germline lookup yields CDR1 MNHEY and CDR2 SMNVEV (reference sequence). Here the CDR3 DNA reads TGTGCCAGCAGTTGGACGGGACAACTCTACGAGCAGTACTTC. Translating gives CASSWTGQLYEQYF.

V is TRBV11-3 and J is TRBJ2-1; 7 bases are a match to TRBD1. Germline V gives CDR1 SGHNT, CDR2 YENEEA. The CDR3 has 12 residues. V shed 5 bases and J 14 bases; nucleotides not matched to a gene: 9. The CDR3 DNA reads TGTGCCAGCAGCAAAGGACAGGAAGGGAAGTTCTTC. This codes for CASSKGQEGKFF.

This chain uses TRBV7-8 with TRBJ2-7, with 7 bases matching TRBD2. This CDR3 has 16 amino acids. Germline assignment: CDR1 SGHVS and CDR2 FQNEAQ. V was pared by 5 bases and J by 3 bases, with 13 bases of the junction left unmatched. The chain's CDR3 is CASSPRGGVGVYEQYF. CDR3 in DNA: TGTGCCAGCAGCCCACGTGGGGGGGTTGGGGTCTACGAGCAGTACTTC.

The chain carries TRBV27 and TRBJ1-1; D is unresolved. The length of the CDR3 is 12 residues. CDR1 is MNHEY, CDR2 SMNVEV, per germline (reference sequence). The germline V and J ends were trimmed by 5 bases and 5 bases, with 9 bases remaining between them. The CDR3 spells CASSPPGTEAFF. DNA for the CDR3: TGTGCCAGCAGTCCGCCGGGGACTGAAGCTTTCTTT.

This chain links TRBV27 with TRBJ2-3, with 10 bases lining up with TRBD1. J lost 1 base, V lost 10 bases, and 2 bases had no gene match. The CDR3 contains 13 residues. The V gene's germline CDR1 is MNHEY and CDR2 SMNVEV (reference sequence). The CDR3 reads CATDRGRTDTQYF. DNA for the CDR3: TGTGCCACCGACAGGGGGCGCACAGATACGCAGTATTTT.

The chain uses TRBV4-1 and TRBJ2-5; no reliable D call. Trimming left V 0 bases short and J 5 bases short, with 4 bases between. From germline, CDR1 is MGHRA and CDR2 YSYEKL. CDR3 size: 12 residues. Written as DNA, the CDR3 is TGCGCCAGCAGCCAAGATCAGGAGACCCAGTACTTC. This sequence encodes CASSQDQETQYF.

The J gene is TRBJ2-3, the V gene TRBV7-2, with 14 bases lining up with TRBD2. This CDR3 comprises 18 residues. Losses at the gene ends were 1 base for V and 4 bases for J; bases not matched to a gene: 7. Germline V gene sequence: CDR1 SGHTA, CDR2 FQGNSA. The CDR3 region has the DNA TGTGCCAGCAGCTTAGGGACTAGCGGGAGGTGGGCGGCAGATACGCAGTATTTT. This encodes CASSLGTSGRWAADTQYF.

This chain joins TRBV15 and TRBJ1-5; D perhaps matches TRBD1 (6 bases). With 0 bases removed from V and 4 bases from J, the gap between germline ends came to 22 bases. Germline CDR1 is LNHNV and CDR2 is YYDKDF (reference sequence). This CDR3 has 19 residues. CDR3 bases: TGTGCCACCAGCAGAGATCTCCCTGGACAGTTTTCGAGAAATCAGCCCCAGCATTTT. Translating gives CATSRDLPGQFSRNQPQHF.

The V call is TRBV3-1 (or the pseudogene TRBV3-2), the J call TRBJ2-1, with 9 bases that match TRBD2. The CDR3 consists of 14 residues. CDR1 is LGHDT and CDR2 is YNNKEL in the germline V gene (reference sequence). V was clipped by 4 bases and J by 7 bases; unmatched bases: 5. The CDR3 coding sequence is TGTGCCAGCAGCCGATGGACTAGCGAAAATGAGCAGTTCTTC. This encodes CASSRWTSENEQFF.

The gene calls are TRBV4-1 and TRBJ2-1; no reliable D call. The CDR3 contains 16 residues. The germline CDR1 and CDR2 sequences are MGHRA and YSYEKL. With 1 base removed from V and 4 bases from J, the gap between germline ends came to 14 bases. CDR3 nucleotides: TGCGCCAGCAGCCAAGTCCCGAGAGCTCAATACAATGAGCAGTTCTTC. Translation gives CASSQVPRAQYNEQFF.

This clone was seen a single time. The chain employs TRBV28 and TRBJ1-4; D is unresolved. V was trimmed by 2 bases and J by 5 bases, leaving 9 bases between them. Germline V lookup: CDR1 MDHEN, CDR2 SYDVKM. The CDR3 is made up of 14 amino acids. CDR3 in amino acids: CASSLVGGNEKLFF. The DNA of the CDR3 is TGTGCCAGCAGTTTAGTTGGAGGGAATGAAAAACTGTTTTTT.

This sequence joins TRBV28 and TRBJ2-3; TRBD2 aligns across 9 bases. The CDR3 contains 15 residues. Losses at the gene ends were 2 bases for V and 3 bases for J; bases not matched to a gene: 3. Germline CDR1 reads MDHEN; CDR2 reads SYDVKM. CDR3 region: CASSLAGGRTDTQYF. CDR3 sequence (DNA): TGTGCCAGCAGTTTAGCGGGAGGGCGGACAGATACGCAGTATTTT.

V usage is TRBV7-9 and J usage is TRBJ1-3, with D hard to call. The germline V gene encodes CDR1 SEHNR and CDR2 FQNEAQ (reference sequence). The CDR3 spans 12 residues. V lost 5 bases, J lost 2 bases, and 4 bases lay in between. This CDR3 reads CASSPAGNTIYF. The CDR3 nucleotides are TGTGCCAGCAGCCCCGCTGGAAACACCATATATTTT.

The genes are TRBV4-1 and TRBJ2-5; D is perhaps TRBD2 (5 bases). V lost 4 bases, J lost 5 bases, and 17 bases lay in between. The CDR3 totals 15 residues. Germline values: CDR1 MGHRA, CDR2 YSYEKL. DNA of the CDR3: TGCGCCAGCAGCCGAGGAGGTGTTTATGGGGAGACCCAGTACTTC. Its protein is CASSRGGVYGETQYF.

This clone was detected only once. CDR3 coding DNA: TGTGCCACCAGCAGAGATCCCCAGGGCACTAGCACAGATACGCAGTATTTT. It specifies CATSRDPQGTSTDTQYF. The chain joins TRBV15 to TRBJ2-3, with D possibly matching TRBD1 (5 bases). With 0 bases removed from V and 0 bases from J, the gap between germline ends came to 13 bases. Germline assignment: CDR1 LNHNV and CDR2 YYDKDF (reference sequence). The CDR3 is 17 amino acids.

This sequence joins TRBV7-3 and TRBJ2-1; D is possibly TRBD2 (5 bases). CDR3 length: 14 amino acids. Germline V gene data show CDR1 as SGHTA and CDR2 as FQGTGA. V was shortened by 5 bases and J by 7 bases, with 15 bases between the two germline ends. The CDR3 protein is CASSPYGRENEQFF. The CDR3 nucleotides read TGTGCCAGCAGCCCCTACGGACGGGAAAATGAGCAGTTCTTC.

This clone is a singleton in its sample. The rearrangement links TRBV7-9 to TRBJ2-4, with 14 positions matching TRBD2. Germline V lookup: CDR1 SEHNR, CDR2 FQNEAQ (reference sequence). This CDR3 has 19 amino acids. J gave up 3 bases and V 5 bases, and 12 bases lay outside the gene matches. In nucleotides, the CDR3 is TGTGCCAGCAGCCCCCGACTAGCGGGAGGGCCCGAGCTCAAAAACATTCAGTACTTC. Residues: CASSPRLAGGPELKNIQYF.

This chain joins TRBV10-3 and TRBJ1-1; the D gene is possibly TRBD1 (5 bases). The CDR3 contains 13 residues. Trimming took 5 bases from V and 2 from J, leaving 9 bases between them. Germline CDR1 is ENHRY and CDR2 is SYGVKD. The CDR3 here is CAISSQGNTEAFF. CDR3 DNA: TGTGCCATCAGTTCTCAGGGCAACACTGAAGCTTTCTTT.

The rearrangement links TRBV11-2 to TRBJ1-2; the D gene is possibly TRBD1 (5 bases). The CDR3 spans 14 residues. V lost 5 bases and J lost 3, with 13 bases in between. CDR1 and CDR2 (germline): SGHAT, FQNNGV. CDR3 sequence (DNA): TGTGCCAGCAGCAATATCCAGGGTCACTATGGCTACACCTTC. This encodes CASSNIQGHYGYTF. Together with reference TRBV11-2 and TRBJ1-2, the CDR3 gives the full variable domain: EAGVAQSPRYKIIEKRQSVAFWCNPISGHATLYWYQQILGQGPKLLIQFQNNGVVDDSQLPKDRFSAERLKGVDSTLKIQPAKLEDSAVYLCASSNIQGHYGYTFGSGTRLTVV.

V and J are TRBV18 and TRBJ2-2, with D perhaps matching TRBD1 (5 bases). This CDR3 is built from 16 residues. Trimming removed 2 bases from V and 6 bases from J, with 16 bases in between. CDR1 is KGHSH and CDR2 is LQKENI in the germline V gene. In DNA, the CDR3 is TGTGCCAGCTCACCATATTCCCAGACAGTTTCCGGGGAGCTGTTTTTT. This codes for CASSPYSQTVSGELFF.

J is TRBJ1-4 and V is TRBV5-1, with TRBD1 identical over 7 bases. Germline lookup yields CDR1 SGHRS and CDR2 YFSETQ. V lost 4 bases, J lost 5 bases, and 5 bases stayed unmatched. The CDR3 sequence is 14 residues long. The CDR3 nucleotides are TGCGCCAGCAGCCGAGGACAGGAGAATGAAAAACTGTTTTTT. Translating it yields CASSRGQENEKLFF.

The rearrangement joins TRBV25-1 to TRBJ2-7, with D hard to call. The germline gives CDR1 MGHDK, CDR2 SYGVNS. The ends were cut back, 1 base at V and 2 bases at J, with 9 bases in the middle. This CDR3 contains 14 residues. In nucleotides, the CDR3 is TGTGCCAGCAGTGAATTGAGCAGGACCTACGAGCAGTACTTC. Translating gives CASSELSRTYEQYF.